This record looks at one T cell receptor beta chain sequence and its context. The target antigen is unknown. This sample was taken from a study of human T cells and chemical hapten exposure. The wider study: Diphenylcyclopropenone was applied weekly to patients' scalps across the approximately 25-week study. Study-wide results and caveats: DPC sensitization produced no change in TCRs with frequency above 1 in 1000.

Time point denoted: pre-sensitization, week 0. Treatment of the sample: therapeutic diphenylcyclopropenone sensitization with weekly scalp DPC. Blood, whole and unfractionated, served as the source for total RNA extraction. V dropped 2 bases and J dropped 4 bases, with 8 bases sitting between them. In germline, CDR1 is SGHAT, CDR2 FQDESV (reference sequence). The CDR3 length is 13 residues. TCRdb reprocessed the RACE reads with MiXCR, giving one entry per CDR3 protein. The table has under 200,000 distinct CDR3 sequences, around 30% seen once; the top ten hold less than 3.5%. The TCR originated in a woman under 40 with alopecia areata. Some clones in this sample may be carry-over from other donors' samples. The chain links TRBV11-1 to TRBJ1-1; no clear D gene. Material: whole blood, obtained in connection with sensitization to the hapten diphenylcyclopropenone (DPC). The CDR3 DNA follows: TGTGCCAGCAGCTTATACGAGGCCACTGAAGCTTTCTTT. Translated: CASSLYEATEAFF. Based on the CDR3 plus reference TRBV11-1 and TRBJ1-1, the full variable domain is EAEVAQSPRYKITEKSQAVAFWCDPISGHATLYWYRQILGQGPELLVQFQDESVVDDSQLPKDRFSAERLKGVDSTLKIQPAELGDSAMYLCASSLYEATEAFFGQGTRLTVV.